This T cell receptor beta chain was sequenced for a study of T cell responses to AZD1222 COVID-19 vaccine. CDR3 length: 15 residues. Germline assignment: CDR1 SEHNR and CDR2 FQNEAQ (reference sequence). V dropped 4 bases and J dropped 6 bases, with 15 bases sitting between them. The data were produced by immunoSEQ multiplex PCR, yet TCRdb's version contains in-frame clones alone and is incomplete. The sample consists of around 100,000 clones, more than 65% of them appearing once. Only a few counts were recorded for this clone. The chain combines TRBV7-9 with TRBJ2-2, with D possibly TRBD1 on 5 matching bases. Sequenced material: peripheral blood, taken on day 0 of AZD1222 vaccination. The source is an adult in good health. The CDR3 nucleotides read TGTGCCAGCAGCTCGCCGATGCAGGGTCCCGGGGAGCTGTTTTTT. Encoded protein: CASSSPMQGPGELFF.